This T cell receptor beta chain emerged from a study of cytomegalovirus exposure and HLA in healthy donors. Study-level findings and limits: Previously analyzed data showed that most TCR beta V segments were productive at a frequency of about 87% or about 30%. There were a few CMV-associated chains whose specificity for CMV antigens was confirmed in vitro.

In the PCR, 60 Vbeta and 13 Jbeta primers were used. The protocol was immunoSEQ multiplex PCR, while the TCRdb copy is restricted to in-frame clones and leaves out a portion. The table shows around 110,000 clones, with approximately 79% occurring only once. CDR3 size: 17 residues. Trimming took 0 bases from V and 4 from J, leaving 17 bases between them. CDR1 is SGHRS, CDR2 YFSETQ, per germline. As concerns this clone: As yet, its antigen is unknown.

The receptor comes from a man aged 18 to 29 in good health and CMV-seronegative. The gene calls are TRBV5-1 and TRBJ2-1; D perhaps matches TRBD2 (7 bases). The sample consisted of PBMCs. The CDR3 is CASSLVLGGAKYNEQFF. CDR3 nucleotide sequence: TGCGCCAGCAGCTTGGTTTTGGGGGGGGCGAAGTACAATGAGCAGTTCTTC.